This TCR beta chain was profiled in a study of T-cell reconstitution after alpha-beta-depleted transplantation in children. During its preparation, the TCRbeta library received unique molecular identifiers. TCRdb passed the PCR reads through MiXCR, listing each CDR3 protein once. The sample consists of 350,000 to 450,000 distinct CDR3 sequences, 13% of them appearing once. With V trimmed by 3 bases and J by 7 bases, 10 bases remained unmatched. CDR1 is SGHRS, CDR2 YFSETQ, per germline. The CDR3 contains 16 residues. The source is a human donor who donated a stem cell graft to a child with Fanconi anemia. The sample consisted of PBMCs, taken from the stem cell graft. J is TRBJ2-5 and V is TRBV5-1; 12 nucleotides match TRBD2. CDR3 region: CASSSTSGGRLSTQYF. The DNA for the CDR3 is TGCGCCAGCAGCTCTACTAGCGGGGGGCGGTTGTCGACCCAGTACTTC.